This entry features one T cell receptor (beta chain) sequence. What it binds is unknown. This specimen belongs to a study of T cell responses to AZD1222 COVID-19 vaccine. Study outcomes and limitations: Baseline seropositivity occurred in only a handful of AZD1222 recipients. There were repertoire samples only from the period after the peak T cell response.

Second doses that came at about 4 or about 12 weeks were put together. The method was immunoSEQ multiplex PCR; TCRdb's version includes in-frame clones alone and lacks a portion of them. Counted here are about 150,000 clones, 87% occurring once; the ten biggest clones make up approximately 9%. CDR1 SGHTA and CDR2 FQGNSA come from the germline V gene. V lost 3 bases, J lost 2 bases, and 8 bases lay in between. This CDR3 has 13 amino acids. The sample consisted of peripheral blood, taken 28 days after the second AZD1222 dose. The rearrangement uses TRBV7-2 and TRBJ2-7; either TRBD1 or TRBD2 may fit D (5 bases each). The clonotype was recovered from an adult who received the AZD1222 COVID-19 vaccine. CDR3 in amino acids: CASSFPGPYEQYF. The CDR3, as DNA: TGTGCCAGCAGCTTCCCGGGACCCTACGAGCAGTACTTC.